These 4 T cell receptor beta chains came from one sample sequenced in a study of T cell responses to AZD1222 COVID-19 vaccine. TCRdb's table, derived via immunoSEQ multiplex PCR, lists solely in-frame clones and lacks some. In the table there are 130,000 or so clones, approximately 90% of which are singletons. Specimen: peripheral blood, collected on day 0 of AZD1222 vaccination. Source of these receptors: an adult in good health.

This chain uses TRBV7-9 with TRBJ1-1; no reliable D call. The CDR3 runs to 12 residues. The V and J ends lost 5 bases and 7 bases respectively, with 11 bases between them. The germline gives CDR1 SEHNR, CDR2 FQNEAQ (reference sequence). The DNA of the CDR3 is TGTGCCAGCAGCCAGAGGACGAATGAAGCTTTCTTT. This encodes CASSQRTNEAFF. Drawing the rest from reference TRBV7-9 and TRBJ1-1, the complete variable domain is DTGVSQNPRHKITKRGQNVTFRCDPISEHNRLYWYRQTLGQGPEFLTYFQNEAQLEKSRLLSDRFSAERPKGSFSTLEIQRTEQGDSAMYLCASSQRTNEAFFGQGTRLTVV.

CDR3 in DNA: TGTGCCAGCAGCGGCGGATCTAGCGGGATACCCCAAGAGACCCAGTACTTC. This encodes CASSGGSSGIPQETQYF. This sequence joins TRBV7-9 and TRBJ2-5, with 9 bases lining up with TRBD2. V dropped 5 bases and J dropped 1; count of bases not matched to a gene: 11. The CDR3 runs 17 residues. Germline V gives CDR1 SEHNR, CDR2 FQNEAQ (reference sequence).

The chain recombines TRBV3-1 (or the pseudogene TRBV3-2) with TRBJ2-1, with 12 bases matching TRBD2. This CDR3 has 15 residues. Germline lookup yields CDR1 LGHDT and CDR2 YNNKEL (reference sequence). V was pared by 4 bases and J by 4 bases, with 2 bases of the junction left unmatched. The CDR3 protein is CASSLGLAGYNEQFF. The CDR3 bases are TGTGCCAGCAGCCTTGGACTAGCGGGGTACAATGAGCAGTTCTTC.

The J gene is TRBJ1-1, the V gene TRBV12-5, with 9 bases lining up with TRBD1. Germline V gene data show CDR1 as LGHNT and CDR2 as FRNRAP. The trim removed 3 bases at V and 5 bases at J, leaving 7 bases unmatched. The CDR3 runs to 15 residues. CDR3 coding DNA: TGTGCTAGTGGTTTACGGACAGGGGAGGATACTGAAGCTTTCTTT. Protein product: CASGLRTGEDTEAFF.